This T cell receptor (beta chain) derives from a study of cytomegalovirus exposure and HLA in healthy donors. In the case of this clone: Antigen specificity is unknown.

V lost 0 bases, J lost 8 bases, and 13 bases lay in between. The germline CDR1 and CDR2 sequences are GTSNPN and SVGIG (reference sequence). This CDR3 is built from 13 residues. General study results and limits: Most TCR sequences were rare, but some public TCRs occurred in many donors. The authors later found HLA-associated TCR beta chains more clonally expanded than equally common others. Sequencing likely produced, as an artifact, a cluster of highly shared sequence variants.

With 60 Vbeta and 13 Jbeta primers, the PCR was carried out. Sequencing was performed with immunoSEQ multiplex PCR; in TCRdb, only in-frame clones are kept and a portion is missing. The sample contains about 180,000 clones, over 65% of which appear only once. The clonotype originates from a woman younger than 45 in good health and CMV-seropositive. Sequencing input: PBMCs. The rearrangement joins TRBV30 to TRBJ1-2, with a tentative D call TRBD1 (5 bases). In DNA form, the CDR3 reads TGTGCCTGGAGTGTTCAGGGAGGAAACGGCTACACCTTC. Amino acid sequence: CAWSVQGGNGYTF. The full variable domain, rest sourced from reference TRBV30 and TRBJ1-2, is SQTIHQWPATLVQPVGSPLSLECTVEGTSNPNLYWYRQAAGRGLQLLFYSVGIGQISSEVPQNLSASRPQDRQFILSSKKLLLSDSGFYLCAWSVQGGNGYTFGSGTRLTVV.